The 9 T cell receptor beta chains listed next were all sequenced from one sample in a study of cytomegalovirus exposure and HLA in healthy donors. Both 60 Vbeta primers and 13 Jbeta primers went into the PCR. Repertoires were generated with immunoSEQ multiplex PCR, while TCRdb's copy carries only in-frame clones and drops some. The sample lists 150,000 or so clones; about 81% were seen once. The sequencing sample was made of PBMCs. These receptors originate from a man aged 30-40 years in good health and CMV-seronegative.

This clone was found a few times. The genes are TRBV7-2 and TRBJ2-1; 8 bases align to TRBD2. The germline CDR1 and CDR2 sequences are SGHTA and FQGNSA. The CDR3 is made up of 16 amino acids. The J segment lost 4 bases and the V segment lost 6 bases, leaving 11 bases of the junction unmatched. CDR3 in DNA: TGTGCCAGCAGGCTTAGGGTTCGGGGGGGATACAATGAGCAGTTCTTC. It specifies CASRLRVRGGYNEQFF.

This chain joins TRBV7-2 and TRBJ1-1; the D gene is possibly TRBD1 (5 bases). The CDR3 extends over 14 amino acids. V was cut by 0 bases and J by 0 bases, with 5 bases left in between. CDR1 and CDR2 from the germline V gene are SGHTA and FQGNSA. DNA for the CDR3: TGTGCCAGCAGCTTAGCGACAGTGAACACTGAAGCTTTCTTT. It translates to CASSLATVNTEAFF.

The CDR3 DNA sequence: TGTGCCAGTGCGACAGGGGAACGGAGCTACACCTTC. It codes for CASATGERSYTF. The chain uses TRBV19 and TRBJ1-2, with 8 bases that match TRBD1. CDR1 and CDR2 from the germline V gene are LNHDA and SQIVND (reference sequence). Trimming took 8 bases from V and 9 from J; bases not matched to a gene: 8. This CDR3 is built from 12 residues.

This clone was counted only a few times. This chain links TRBV5-4 with TRBJ2-3; 9 bases are a match to TRBD2. This CDR3 contains 15 residues. V lost 0 bases to trimming and J lost 2 bases; unmatched junction nucleotides: 1. Germline V lookup: CDR1 SGHNT, CDR2 YYREEE (reference sequence). CDR3 amino acids: CASSLGTSVTDTQYF. CDR3 DNA: TGTGCCAGCAGCTTGGGGACTAGCGTCACAGATACGCAGTATTTT.

The rearrangement joins TRBV9 to TRBJ2-3, with TRBD2 as a possible D gene (5 bases). Trimming left V 2 bases short and J 3 bases short, with 7 bases between. The CDR3 totals 13 residues. The germline V gene has CDR1 SGDLS and CDR2 YYNGEE. The CDR3: CASSVLATDTQYF. CDR3 nucleotide sequence: TGTGCCAGCAGCGTTCTAGCAACAGATACGCAGTATTTT.

The genes are TRBV4-2 and TRBJ2-3; tentatively, D is TRBD2 (6 bases). The length of the CDR3 is 14 residues. Germline lookup yields CDR1 LGHNA and CDR2 YNFKEQ. Trimming removed 2 bases at V and 3 bases at J, with 9 bases between. The CDR3 bases are TGTGCCAGCAGCCAAAGCGGGCGGACAGATACGCAGTATTTT. It is translated as CASSQSGRTDTQYF.

The chain combines TRBV6-5 with TRBJ2-1; no clear D gene. CDR3 length: 15 amino acids. Germline lookup yields CDR1 MNHEY and CDR2 SVGAGI. With 0 bases removed from V and 1 base from J, the gap between germline ends came to 7 bases. The CDR3 here is CASSYSRPSYNEQFF. As DNA, the CDR3 is TGTGCCAGCAGTTACTCGCGGCCTTCCTACAATGAGCAGTTCTTC.

CDR3 coding DNA: TGTGCCAGCAGTCTTAAGCGTGACTACGAGCAGTACTTC. Translated: CASSLKRDYEQYF. V gene TRBV6-5 combines with J gene TRBJ2-7; D is unresolved. V was shortened by 5 bases and J by 3 bases, with 11 bases between the two germline ends. In germline, CDR1 is MNHEY, CDR2 SVGAGI. The CDR3 is made up of 13 amino acids.

The chain uses TRBV10-1 and TRBJ1-2; D call uncertain. CDR1 is WNHNN, CDR2 SYGVQD, per germline (reference sequence). The germline V and J ends were trimmed by 3 bases and 4 bases, with 6 bases remaining between them. CDR3 length equals 12 residues. CDR3 sequence reads: CASSDFSYGYTF. DNA of the CDR3: TGCGCCAGCAGTGACTTCTCCTATGGCTACACCTTC.